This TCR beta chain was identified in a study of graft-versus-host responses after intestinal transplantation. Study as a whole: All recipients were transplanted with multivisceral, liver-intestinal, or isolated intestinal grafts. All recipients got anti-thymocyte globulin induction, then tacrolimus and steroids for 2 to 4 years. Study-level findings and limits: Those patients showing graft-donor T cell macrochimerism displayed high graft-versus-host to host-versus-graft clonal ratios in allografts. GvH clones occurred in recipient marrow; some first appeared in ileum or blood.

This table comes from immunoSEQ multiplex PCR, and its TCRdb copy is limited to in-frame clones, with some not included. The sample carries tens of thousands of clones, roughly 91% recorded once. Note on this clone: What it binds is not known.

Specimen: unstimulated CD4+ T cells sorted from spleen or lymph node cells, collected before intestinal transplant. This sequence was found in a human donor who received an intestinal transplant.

The CDR3 bases are TGTGCCAGCTCTCAAAAGTCGGAGGGATCCTCCCACACCTTC. This codes for CASSQKSEGSSHTF. The chain links TRBV18 to TRBJ1-2, with no clear D. Trimming cost V 6 bases and J 12 bases, with 23 bases left between them. CDR3 length equals 14 residues. The germline gives CDR1 KGHSH, CDR2 LQKENI.